The clone carrying this TCR beta chain was detected a few times. The protocol was immunoSEQ multiplex PCR, while the TCRdb copy is restricted to in-frame clones and leaves out a portion. The sample records approximately 420,000 clones, about 85% being singletons. This record comes from a study of Ad26.COV2.S vaccination and SARS-CoV-2 variants. Study overall: Donor was one of the participants in the Ad26.COV2.S arm of the COV1001 trial.

Germline CDR1 reads SGHTA; CDR2 reads FQGNSA. The CDR3 is 15 amino acids. With 7 bases clipped from V and 2 bases from J, the junction kept 8 bases outside the gene matches. Treatment specified: 15 to 20 received Ad26.COV2.S at low or high dose, single or two shots; several received placebo; per-sample allocation not given. The samples were gathered on day 63 after the first injection of vaccine or placebo. This TCR was sampled from a person aged 18-60 years who received the Ad26.COV2.S COVID-19 vaccine or a placebo. The chain couples TRBV7-2 to TRBJ2-5; 9 nucleotides agree with TRBD2. The material sequenced was peripheral blood, taken in a trial of Ad26.COV2.S vaccine versus placebo. The CDR3 coding sequence is TGTGCCAGCACCCCTCAGACTAGCGGACAAGAGACCCAGTACTTC. This gives the protein CASTPQTSGQETQYF.